Listed below are T cell receptor beta chains from one sample, sequenced in a study of cytomegalovirus exposure and HLA in healthy donors. The table came from immunoSEQ multiplex PCR; TCRdb's copy has only in-frame clones and leaves some out. The table shows roughly 150,000 clones, with about 80% occurring only once. The sequenced sample consisted of PBMCs. The source of these receptors is a man aged 35-49 years in good health and CMV-seronegative. Both conserved end residues are part of each CDR3. Each record gives: V gene, J gene, CDR3 length, CDR3 protein.

TRBV2	TRBJ2-5	14	CASSERGGKETQYF
TRBV5-1	TRBJ2-5	17	CASSTLPHSGRGETQYF
TRBV5-1	TRBJ2-1	15	CASSLGTGGVNEQFF
TRBV2	TRBJ2-4	17	CASSEIPWTRAKNSQYF
TRBV19	TRBJ2-5	17	CASSLLRGGGGQETQYF
TRBV5-1	TRBJ1-5	15	CASSFTGNSNQPQHF
TRBV11-2	TRBJ2-7	15	CASSLGLAGVREQYF
TRBV27	TRBJ2-2	15	CASSSPTEGTGELFF
TRBV5-1	TRBJ2-1	13	CASSPEVAGEQFF
TRBV5-4	TRBJ1-1	12	CASSFLNTEAFF
TRBV5-1	TRBJ2-3	17	CASSLQGGQISTDTQYF
TRBV9	TRBJ1-1	13	CASSRGGGSRAFF
TRBV27	TRBJ1-2	15	CASSAGTGGFYGYTF
TRBV18	TRBJ2-1	15	CASSAERGGGWKQFF
TRBV27	TRBJ2-7	14	CASSFSGSAYEQYF
TRBV6-6	TRBJ2-6	15	CASSPTHSGANGLTF
TRBV5-1	.	15	CASSPRGGAPYEQYF
TRBV5-1	TRBJ2-3	17	CASSLLAGGPVTDTQYF
TRBV11-1	TRBJ2-4	14	CASSLDRAKNSQYF
TRBV5-1	TRBJ1-1	16	CASSLGVSGWNTEAFF
TRBV5-4	TRBJ2-5	15	CASSSYQGTGETQYF
TRBV7-9	TRBJ1-2	15	CSSRRIPGQDYGYTF
TRBV7-7	TRBJ1-3	14	CASSVDISGNTIYF
TRBV19	TRBJ1-5	15	CASNIRDFSNQPQHF
TRBV5-1	TRBJ2-2	14	CASSFGQGSGELFF
TRBV6-6	TRBJ2-3	16	CASSYSSAGGGDTQYF
TRBV6-4	TRBJ2-2	18	CASSGGTSGNANTGELFF
TRBV7-3	TRBJ1-2	14	CASSPGQGARGYTF
TRBV25-1	TRBJ1-2	12	CASSEPPGGYTF
TRBV19	TRBJ2-5	15	CASSTLSGSGETQYF
TRBV7-3	TRBJ2-1	18	CASSLTLIGSGGNNEQFF
TRBV28	TRBJ2-7	14	CASSPGTGAHEQYF
TRBV28	TRBJ2-1	14	CASSFSGGYNEQFF
TRBV5-1	TRBJ2-5	14	CASLPTSGQETQYF
TRBV19	TRBJ1-2	16	CASSITSGTGNYGYTF
TRBV25-1	TRBJ1-1	18	CASSDPPGQGAEASGAFF
TRBV7-2	TRBJ1-2	16	CASNPGQGSGNYGYTF